This T cell receptor beta chain was captured by sequencing in a study of T cells in Graves' hyperthyroidism and ophthalmopathy. CDR1 is SQVTM and CDR2 is ANQGSEA in the germline V gene. The V end lost 4 bases, the J end lost 2 bases, and 12 bases lay between the germline ends. This CDR3 contains 13 residues. Whole-study findings and limits: Also found in blood were most expanded thyroid clonotypes above 0.001.

This clonotype was recorded at least ten times. Its matching antigen is unknown. There were TCR beta CDR3 regions amplified from RNA transcripts. A first-round RT-PCR of the TCR CDR3 used the HTBI primer set. One entry per CDR3 protein, called by TCRdb with MiXCR from the multiplex PCR reads. The sample yields a few hundred thousand distinct CDR3 sequences, about 14% seen once. The rearrangement links TRBV29-1 to TRBJ2-7, with D perhaps TRBD1 or TRBD2 (5 bases each). This sequence originates from a woman under 40 with Graves' ophthalmopathy. The sequencing sample was made of blood. CDR3: CSVVWDGTYEQYF. The DNA for the CDR3 is TGCAGCGTTGTTTGGGACGGAACCTACGAGCAGTACTTC.